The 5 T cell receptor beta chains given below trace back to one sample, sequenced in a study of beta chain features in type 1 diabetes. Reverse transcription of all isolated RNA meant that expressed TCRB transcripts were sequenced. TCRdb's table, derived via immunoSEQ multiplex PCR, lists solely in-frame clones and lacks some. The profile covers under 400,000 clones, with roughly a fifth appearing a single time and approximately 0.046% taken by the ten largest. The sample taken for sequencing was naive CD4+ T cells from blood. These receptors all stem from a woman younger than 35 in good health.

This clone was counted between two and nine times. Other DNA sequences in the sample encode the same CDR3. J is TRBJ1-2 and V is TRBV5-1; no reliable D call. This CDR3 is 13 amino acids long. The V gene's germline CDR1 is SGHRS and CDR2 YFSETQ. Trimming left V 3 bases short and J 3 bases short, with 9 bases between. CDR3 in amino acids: CASSSGLDYGYTF. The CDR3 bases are TGCGCCAGCAGCTCAGGATTGGACTATGGCTACACCTTC.

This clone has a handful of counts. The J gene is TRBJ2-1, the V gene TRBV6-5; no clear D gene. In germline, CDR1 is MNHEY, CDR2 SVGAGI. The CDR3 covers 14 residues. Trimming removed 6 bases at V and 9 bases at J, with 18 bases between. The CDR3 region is CASSATVTAVEQFF. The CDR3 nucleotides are TGTGCCAGCAGCGCTACTGTGACCGCGGTTGAGCAGTTCTTC.

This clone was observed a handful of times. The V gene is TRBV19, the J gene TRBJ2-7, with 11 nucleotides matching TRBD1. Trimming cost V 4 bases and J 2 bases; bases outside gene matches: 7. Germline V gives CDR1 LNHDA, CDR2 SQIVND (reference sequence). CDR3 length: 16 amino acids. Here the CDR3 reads CASSKLTGQGAYEQYF. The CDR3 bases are TGTGCCAGTAGTAAACTCACGGGACAGGGGGCCTACGAGCAGTACTTC.

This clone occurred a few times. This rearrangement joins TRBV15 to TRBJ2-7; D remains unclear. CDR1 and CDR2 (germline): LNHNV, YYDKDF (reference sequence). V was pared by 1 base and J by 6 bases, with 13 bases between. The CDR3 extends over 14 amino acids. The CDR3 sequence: CATSRVFSLSEQYF. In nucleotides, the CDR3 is TGTGCCACCAGCAGAGTATTTTCTCTGAGCGAGCAGTACTTC. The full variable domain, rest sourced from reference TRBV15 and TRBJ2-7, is DAMVIQNPRYQVTQFGKPVTLSCSQTLNHNVMYWYQQKSSQAPKLLFHYYDKDFNNEADTPDNFQSRRPNTSFCFLDIRSPGLGDTAMYLCATSRVFSLSEQYFGPGTRLTVT.

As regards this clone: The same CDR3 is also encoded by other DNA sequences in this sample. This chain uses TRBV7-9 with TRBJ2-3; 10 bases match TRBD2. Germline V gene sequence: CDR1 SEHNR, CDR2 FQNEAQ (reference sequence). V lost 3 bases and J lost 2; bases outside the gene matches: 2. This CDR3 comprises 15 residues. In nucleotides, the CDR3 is TGTGCCAGCAGCTTCGGACTAGCGGCCACAGATACGCAGTATTTT. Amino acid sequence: CASSFGLAATDTQYF.